This is a list of T cell receptor beta chains from one sample in a study of CD8 T cells in Susac syndrome. TCRdb called the immunoSEQ multiplex PCR reads again in MiXCR, with one record for every CDR3 protein. The data contain hundreds of thousands of distinct CDR3 sequences, nearly 97% of them singletons. Sequenced material: CD4+ T cells from PBMCs. These receptors all come from a human donor with multiple sclerosis. Each CDR3 is given with its conserved first and last residue. The D gene is left open where the match is weak. The size entry is marked missing in some rows and otherwise reads once, few, many or a size class.

clone size,J gene,D gene,V gene,CDR3 DNA,CDR3 protein
-,TRBJ2-3,-,TRBV20-1,TGCAGTGCTAGAGTTGCAGATACGCAGTATTTT,CSARVADTQYF
few,TRBJ2-7,-,TRBV5-6,TGTGCCAGCAGTACACAGGGAACCTACGAGCAGTACTTC,CASSTQGTYEQYF
-,TRBJ1-2,-,TRBV4-1,TGCGCCAGCAGCCAAGATTTTGGGGCTGGCTATGGCTACACCTTC,CASSQDFGAGYGYTF
-,TRBJ2-3,TRBD2,TRBV30,TGTGCCTGGAGTGTCGGAGCGGGAGGGACAGATACGCAGTATTTT,CAWSVGAGGTDTQYF
-,TRBJ1-1,-,TRBV23-1,TGCGCCAGCAGTTCCCAGGGTTGGCTCACTGAAGCTTTCTTT,CASSSQGWLTEAFF
once,TRBJ2-7,TRBD1,TRBV20-1,TGCAGTGCTCGCTTAGCCCCCGGGACAGCTTCCTACGAGCAGTACTTC,CSARLAPGTASYEQYF
-,TRBJ2-5,TRBD1,TRBV10-3,TGTGCCATCGCGTTCGGGACAGGGGGACAAGAGACCCAGTACTTC,CAIAFGTGGQETQYF
-,TRBJ2-2,-,TRBV3-1,TGTGCCAGCAGCCAAGTGGCAATTAACACCGGGGAGCTGTTTTTT,CASSQVAINTGELFF
-,TRBJ2-1,TRBD2,TRBV20-1,TGCAGTGCTAAAGCCGGGACTAGCGGGAGTGTCAGAGTCTTC,CSAKAGTSGSVRVF
-,TRBJ2-1,-,TRBV15,TGTGCCACCAGCAGAGGTGACGGGAGCCGTTTTCATGAGCAGTTCTTC,CATSRGDGSRFHEQFF
-,TRBJ2-7,-,TRBV29-1,TGCAGCGTTGCACAGGACCCCTACGAGCAGTACTTC,CSVAQDPYEQYF
once,TRBJ2-1,-,TRBV29-1,TGCAGCGTTTTGGACCTCTCCTACAATGAGCAGTTCTTC,CSVLDLSYNEQFF
-,TRBJ2-1,-,TRBV6-5,TGTGCCAGCAGACAGGGAGATGAGCAGTTCTTC,CASRQGDEQFF
-,TRBJ2-1,-,TRBV6-5,TGTGCCAGCAGTTACGGGGGGGGGCCGAATGAGCAGTTCTTC,CASSYGGGPNEQFF
once,TRBJ2-4,TRBD1,TRBV27,TGTGCCAGCAGCCCAACAGGGGGCCCAGCCAAAAACATTCAGTACTTC,CASSPTGGPAKNIQYF
-,TRBJ2-7,-,TRBV20-1,TGCAGTGCCACCCCTTCTCTAGCGCTCTCCTACGAGCAGTACTTC,CSATPSLALSYEQYF